These T cell receptor beta chains were read from a single sample in a study of patients and donors after allogeneic stem cell transplantation. Each CDR3 protein gets one entry after TCRdb re-called the RT-PCR reads with MiXCR. The sample shows about 110,000 distinct CDR3 sequences, 35% of them seen only once. Material for sequencing was blood, either unsorted or a sorted T cell fraction (not recorded which). The source is a human donor who was either an allogeneic HSCT recipient or a stem cell or donor lymphocyte infusion donor (not recorded which). It is not recorded whose cells these are; they may come from a transplant donor. Both conserved end residues are part of each CDR3.

v_gene,CDR3aa
TRBV6-2/TRBV6-3,CASSPDRGYSNQPQHF
TRBV12-3/TRBV12-4,CASSSRGTNEKLFF
TRBV5-6,CASSSGEIGITEAFF
TRBV20-1,CSASRDYDPEQYF
TRBV2,CASSRAGAGEQYF
TRBV20-1,CSARHFSGANVLTF
TRBV20-1,CSARVLTSRYNEQFF
TRBV4-3,CASSPLDHRPGELFF
TRBV3-1,CASTGKAPRARPEAFF
TRBV20-1,CSARVGGRTDTQYF
TRBV6-5,CASSRDRKAYEQYF
TRBV18,CASSPLAGEENEQYF
TRBV7-3,CASSPDPDTQYF
TRBV12-3/TRBV12-4,CASSLGRQKGYTF
TRBV20-1,CSAERDTSVYEQYF
TRBV4-2,CASSQALRSEQFF
TRBV20-1,CSARPGLNTEAFF
TRBV12-3/TRBV12-4,CASSRQGVTPQHF
TRBV24-1,CATSDLSGAGTGELFF
TRBV4-3,CASSQDPQGAIYEQYF
TRBV29-1,CSVGSGRSYNEQFF
TRBV25-1,CASSDRLAGVSTYEQYF
TRBV20-1,CSASLADTQYF
TRBV6-5,CASSPVYSAEQYF
TRBV12-3/TRBV12-4,CASSIYEQYF
TRBV29-1,CSVDGPGTSQFF
TRBV5-1,CASTLSGSSYNEQFF
TRBV20-1,CSAPPGQGNQPQHF
TRBV20-1,CSARDYNEQFF
TRBV29-1,CSVVRGAGYEQYF
TRBV6-5,CASRNRGRRKLFF
TRBV5-4,CASSLGPGTGNHGYTF
TRBV12-3/TRBV12-4,CASSLMGLNTGELFF
TRBV7-8,CASSSYRPPTNNQPQHF
TRBV5-6,CASSSLDRDNSPLHF
TRBV5-1,CASSLVAVGRGDEQYF
TRBV29-1,CSVMKQGGSSYTF
TRBV12-3/TRBV12-4,CASLDGFYGYTF
TRBV18,CASSPRTRSYNEQFF
TRBV7-2,CASSLRRANEQFF
TRBV10-3,CAISESLREIETQYF
TRBV5-6,CASSPGTWLTGELFF
TRBV7-9,CASSYLGGQGSPLHF
TRBV6-5,CASSYHSAQYF
TRBV27,CASSSGDAAAAGHEQYF
TRBV15,CATSREGTRKETQYF
TRBV7-9,CASSLAGGGFTDTQYF
TRBV7-9,CASRNSGKGAFSTEAFF
TRBV20-1,CSAREQNRPADTQYF
TRBV12-3/TRBV12-4,CASGDYGYTF
TRBV24-1,CATSETGGRAEAFF
TRBV7-9,CASSLAGGQETQYF
TRBV28,CASSLWRHSNQPQHF
TRBV28,CASTSHSTPGANVLTF
TRBV7-9,CASSTRRGLRYEQYF
TRBV4-3,CASSPTLSGPNEQFF